This TCR beta chain was observed in a study of early T cells in non-severe SARS-CoV-2 infection. Study information: Bulk RNA taken from unsorted whole blood was sequenced, leaving chains unpaired.

Broader study findings: Lookups in VDJdb leaned toward anti-spike CD8 responses and missed private and CD4 specificities.

TCRdb reanalysed the 5' RACE reads using MiXCR and keeps one entry per CDR3 protein. The sample lists approximately 60,000 distinct CDR3 sequences, roughly 9% occurring once. This clonotype has a count of ten or more. The antigen is undetermined. The germline CDR1 and CDR2 sequences are SGHTA and FQGTGA. Trimming left V 2 bases short and J 5 bases short, with 18 bases between. The CDR3 length is 17 residues. This specimen consisted of whole blood, obtained at baseline. This sequence originates from an adult who was a healthcare worker with PCR-confirmed SARS-CoV-2 infection or an uninfected control (not recorded which). The J gene is TRBJ2-2, the V gene TRBV7-3, with D hard to call. The CDR3 DNA reads TGTGCCAGCAGCTTACGGACCCTGGGCCAGAAAACCGGGGAGCTGTTTTTT. As protein: CASSLRTLGQKTGELFF.